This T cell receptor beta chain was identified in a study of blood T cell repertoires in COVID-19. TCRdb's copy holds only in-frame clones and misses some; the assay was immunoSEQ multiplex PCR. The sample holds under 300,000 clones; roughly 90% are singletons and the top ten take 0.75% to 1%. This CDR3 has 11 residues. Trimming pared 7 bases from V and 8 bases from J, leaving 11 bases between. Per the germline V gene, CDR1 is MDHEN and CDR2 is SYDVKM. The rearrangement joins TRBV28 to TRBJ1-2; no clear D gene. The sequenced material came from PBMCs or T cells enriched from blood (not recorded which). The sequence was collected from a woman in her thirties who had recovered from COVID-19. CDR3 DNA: TGTGCCAGCAAGGAGGTCGGGGGCTACACCTTC. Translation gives CASKEVGGYTF.